This T cell receptor beta chain was identified in a study of T cell responses to AZD1222 COVID-19 vaccine. Study-wide results and caveats: Distributed over spike, vaccine-associated CD4 TCRs predominated at 160-218 and 743-854. Samples come after the peak T cell response, not at day 14.

The repertoire was sequenced with immunoSEQ multiplex PCR; TCRdb's copy has only in-frame clones and lacks some. Found here are about 140,000 clones, about 90% of them singletons; the top ten hold 5% to 6.5%. V lost 4 bases to trimming and J lost 8 bases; unmatched junction nucleotides: 6. Per germline, CDR1 LGHDT and CDR2 YNNKEL (reference sequence). The CDR3 is 14 amino acids. As to this clone: Its cognate antigen is unknown.

Here the sequenced sample was peripheral blood, taken on day 0 of AZD1222 vaccination. The V and J genes are TRBV3-1 (or the pseudogene TRBV3-2) and TRBJ1-1; 11 nucleotides align to TRBD1. The clonotype was recovered from an adult in good health. CDR3 in amino acids: CASSPGTGGTEAFF. Written as DNA, the CDR3 is TGTGCCAGCAGCCCCGGGACAGGGGGAACCGAAGCTTTCTTT.